This passage covers 29 T cell receptor beta chains from one sample sequenced in a study of T-cell memory formation after mild COVID-19. TCRdb analysed the 5' RACE reads with MiXCR anew, one entry per CDR3 protein. This table has about 57,000 distinct CDR3 sequences, less than 15% appearing once. The sequencing input was PBMCs or a T cell subset sorted from them (not recorded which). The receptors shown here come from a man aged 18 to 30 who had mild COVID-19 (a few samples of this study predate the infection). Cell type and time point are not known.

This clonotype was picked up a small number of times. The CDR3 spells CASSQDFGDRAFVKPQHF. CDR3 coding DNA: TGCGCCAGCAGCCAAGATTTTGGGGACAGGGCGTTTGTTAAGCCCCAGCATTTT. The J gene is TRBJ1-5, the V gene TRBV4-1, with 9 nucleotides matching TRBD1. The CDR3 contains 18 residues. The V and J ends lost 0 bases and 8 bases, in that order; junction bases with no gene match: 14. CDR1 is MGHRA, CDR2 YSYEKL, per germline.

This rearrangement joins TRBV6-5 to TRBJ2-7; 13 positions agree with TRBD2. The CDR3 consists of 15 residues. Looked up from germline, CDR1 is MNHEY and CDR2 is SVGAGI. Trimming at V came to 6 bases and at J to 3 bases, leaving 5 bases not matched to a gene. The CDR3: CASRMGLAGIYEQYV. The CDR3 DNA reads TGTGCCAGCAGAATGGGACTAGCGGGAATCTACGAGCAGTACGTC.

In its sample, this clonotype was seen a few times. The CDR3 protein is CASSFPRGAVNEQFF. Written as DNA, the CDR3 is TGTGCCAGCAGCTTTCCGCGGGGGGCCGTGAATGAGCAGTTCTTC. J is TRBJ2-1 and V is TRBV7-2; 8 bases map to TRBD2. From germline, CDR1 is SGHTA and CDR2 FQGNSA. CDR3 length: 15 residues. The ends lost 3 bases at V and 7 bases at J; junction bases unmatched: 8.

This clonotype came up a few times. The chain combines TRBV7-6 with TRBJ1-2, with D possibly being TRBD1 (6 bases). Germline values: CDR1 SGHVS, CDR2 FNYEAQ. V dropped 5 bases and J dropped 8 bases, with 15 bases sitting between them. This CDR3 has 13 amino acids. The CDR3 DNA reads TGTGCCAGCAGCGAAGAGGGGGGCCAAGGCTACACCTTC. This translates into CASSEEGGQGYTF.

This clonotype was picked up many times. The CDR3: CASSPPQRAGGRSDTQYF. The CDR3 DNA follows: TGTGCCAGCAGCCCCCCCCAACGAGCGGGGGGGCGTTCGGATACGCAGTATTTT. This chain connects TRBV7-2 to TRBJ2-3, with 10 positions matching TRBD2. Germline V gives CDR1 SGHTA, CDR2 FQGNSA. This CDR3 contains 18 residues. J gave up 6 bases and V 5 bases, and 17 bases lay outside the gene matches. The full variable domain, its missing parts supplied by reference TRBV7-2 and TRBJ2-3, is GAGVSQSPSNKVTEKGKDVELRCDPISGHTALYWYRQSLGQGLEFLIYFQGNSAPDKSGLPSDRFSAERTGGSVSTLTIQRTQQEDSAVYLCASSPPQRAGGRSDTQYFGPGTRLTVL.

The sample holds a few counts of this clonotype. This chain links TRBV7-8 with TRBJ2-5; 11 bases are a match to TRBD2. Germline V gives CDR1 SGHVS, CDR2 FQNEAQ. CDR3 length equals 19 residues. V was pared by 0 bases and J by 5 bases, with 14 bases of the junction left unmatched. The CDR3 sequence is CASSLARVAGGRGGETQYF. The CDR3 DNA follows: TGTGCCAGCAGCTTAGCGCGGGTAGCGGGGGGGCGAGGTGGGGAGACCCAGTACTTC.

The table lists this clonotype with a few counts. The CDR3 DNA sequence: TGCAGTGCTAGAGTAGTGGTAGGGGACACTGAAGCTTTCTTT. As protein: CSARVVVGDTEAFF. The chain couples TRBV20-1 to TRBJ1-1; a weak D match, TRBD1 (5 bases). The V gene's germline CDR1 is DFQATT and CDR2 SNEGSKA (reference sequence). The CDR3 length is 14 residues. V shed 1 base and J shed 3 bases, with 12 bases lying between them.

The rearrangement links TRBV20-1 to TRBJ1-6, with a possible D match to TRBD1 (5 bases). This CDR3 contains 13 residues. CDR1 is DFQATT, CDR2 SNEGSKA, per germline (reference sequence). Trimming took 0 bases from V and 8 from J, leaving 8 bases between them. The CDR3 nucleotides read TGCAGTGCTAGAGATCGGGGCTATTCACCCCTCCACTTT. Its translation is CSARDRGYSPLHF.

This clonotype was seen a few times. This chain joins TRBV20-1 and TRBJ2-7; maybe TRBD2 (5 bases). V gave up 6 bases and J gave up 7 bases, with 16 bases separating them. This CDR3 has 12 residues. Germline CDR1 reads DFQATT; CDR2 reads SNEGSKA (reference sequence). In DNA form, the CDR3 reads TGCAGTGCGCTCGACCAGCCGGGGGAGCAGTACGTC. It translates to CSALDQPGEQYV.

This clonotype was recorded a few times. J is TRBJ1-2 and V is TRBV7-9; D is possibly TRBD1 (5 bases). Between the trimmed V and J ends, which lost 5 bases and 4 bases, there was a span of 14 bases. The CDR3 loop spans 14 amino acids. In germline, CDR1 is SEHNR, CDR2 FQNEAQ (reference sequence). The DNA for the CDR3 is TGTGCCAGCAGCCGAAAACGACAGCCCTATGGCTACACCTTC. This gives the protein CASSRKRQPYGYTF. Looking up the rest from reference TRBV7-9 and TRBJ1-2 gives the full variable domain: DTGVSQNPRHKITKRGQNVTFRCDPISEHNRLYWYRQTLGQGPEFLTYFQNEAQLEKSRLLSDRFSAERPKGSFSTLEIQRTEQGDSAMYLCASSRKRQPYGYTFGSGTRLTVV.

V gene TRBV28 combines with J gene TRBJ2-3; TRBD2 aligns across 9 bases. The germline V gene encodes CDR1 MDHEN and CDR2 SYDVKM. This CDR3 spans 14 amino acids. Losses at the gene ends were 5 bases for V and 10 bases for J; bases not matched to a gene: 10. The DNA for the CDR3 is TGTGCCAGCAGTCACCTTGGCGGGGGGGTTTCGCAGTATTTT. Its translation: CASSHLGGGVSQYF.

The J gene is TRBJ2-3, the V gene TRBV7-3; 7 bases line up with TRBD2. The CDR3 sequence is 16 residues long. V gave up 1 base and J gave up 0 bases; unmatched junction bases: 4. Germline V gives CDR1 SGHTA, CDR2 FQGTGA. The chain's CDR3 is CASSLKGRGSTDTQYF. The DNA for the CDR3 is TGTGCCAGCAGCTTAAAGGGGAGGGGTAGCACAGATACGCAGTATTTT.

The rearrangement uses TRBV4-2 and TRBJ2-3, with 7 bases aligning to TRBD2. The trim removed 1 base at V and 4 bases at J, leaving 14 bases unmatched. The CDR3 sequence is 18 residues long. Germline assignment: CDR1 LGHNA and CDR2 YNFKEQ. CDR3 bases: TGTGCCAGCAGCCAAGTTCTTAAGCTGGGGGGGGGAGCAGATACGCAGTATTTT. Protein product: CASSQVLKLGGGADTQYF.

This chain connects TRBV5-4 to TRBJ2-7; D is unclear. The CDR3 is 13 amino acids. CDR1 SGHNT and CDR2 YYREEE come from the germline V gene (reference sequence). The V and J ends lost 2 bases and 4 bases respectively, with 10 bases between them. The CDR3 protein is CASSFVNGYEQYF. The CDR3 region has the DNA TGTGCCAGCAGCTTCGTAAATGGTTACGAGCAGTACTTC.

In its sample, this clonotype was seen many times. The V call is TRBV7-2, the J call TRBJ1-5, with D hard to call. CDR1 and CDR2 from the germline V gene are SGHTA and FQGNSA. The CDR3 loop spans 15 amino acids. V was clipped by 5 bases and J by 0 bases, with 11 bases between them. For the CDR3, the DNA is TGTGCCAGCAGCCCGGGGATTTCTAGCAATCAGCCCCAGCATTTT. This translates into CASSPGISSNQPQHF. Supplemented by reference TRBV7-2 and TRBJ1-5, the full variable domain reads GAGVSQSPSNKVTEKGKDVELRCDPISGHTALYWYRQSLGQGLEFLIYFQGNSAPDKSGLPSDRFSAERTGGSVSTLTIQRTQQEDSAVYLCASSPGISSNQPQHFGDGTRLSIL.

The chain uses TRBV6-2 or TRBV6-3 and TRBJ2-7, with 10 positions matching TRBD1. The CDR3 covers 14 residues. Looked up from germline, CDR1 is MNHEY and CDR2 is SVGEGT. The V and J ends lost 8 bases and 5 bases, in that order; junction bases with no gene match: 9. In DNA, the CDR3 is TGTGCCAGCGCGACAGGGGGCTTGGGGAACGAGCAGTACGTC. Amino acids: CASATGGLGNEQYV.

The chain links TRBV2 to TRBJ1-1, with D possibly matching TRBD1 (5 bases). Germline lookup yields CDR1 SNHLY and CDR2 FYNNEI. V lost 11 bases, J lost 0 bases, and 16 bases lay in between. The CDR3 totals 14 residues. CDR3 DNA sequence: TGTGCCCTCGGGCAGGGCCCGATGAACACTGAAGCTTTCTTT. Protein product: CALGQGPMNTEAFF.

J is TRBJ2-7 and V is TRBV6-5, with unresolved D. The CDR3 length is 14 residues. V dropped 5 bases and J dropped 3 bases, with 14 bases sitting between them. Germline loops: CDR1 MNHEY, CDR2 SVGAGI. The CDR3 DNA sequence: TGTGCCAGCAGTAGACAAGGAGTCCGCTACGAGCAGTACTTC. Protein: CASSRQGVRYEQYF.

CDR3 loop: CASTRGYAGQETQYF. The DNA for the CDR3 is TGTGCCAGCACCCGCGGCTATGCAGGGCAAGAGACCCAGTACTTC. This sequence joins TRBV6-2 or TRBV6-3 and TRBJ2-5; maybe TRBD1 (5 bases). Germline V gene sequence: CDR1 MNHEY, CDR2 SVGEGT. Deletions cut 7 bases from V and 2 bases from J, with 17 bases between. This CDR3 has 15 amino acids.

This clonotype was seen only a few times. The gene calls are TRBV20-1 and TRBJ2-3; TRBD2 matches at 13 bases. The CDR3 covers 17 residues. V gave up 4 bases and J gave up 1 base; unmatched junction bases: 8. Germline V gene lookup returns CDR1 DFQATT and CDR2 SNEGSKA (reference sequence). The CDR3 loop is CSATTSGGKSGTDTQYF. In nucleotides, the CDR3 is TGCAGTGCTACGACTAGCGGGGGGAAAAGTGGCACAGATACGCAGTATTTT.

This clonotype appeared many times. The rearrangement uses TRBV11-2 and TRBJ2-3; the match to TRBD2 covers 10 bases. Germline CDR1 and CDR2: SGHAT and FQNNGV. Unmatched junction bases numbered 10, after V lost 5 bases and J lost 5 bases. The CDR3 consists of 16 residues. As DNA, the CDR3 is TGTGCCAGCAGCCCCCTAGCGGGGGCCGAGGGAGATACGCAGTATTTT. Its translation is CASSPLAGAEGDTQYF.

This sequence joins TRBV5-1 and TRBJ2-2; D might be TRBD1 (5 bases). Per germline, CDR1 SGHRS and CDR2 YFSETQ. V was trimmed by 6 bases and J by 3 bases, leaving 18 bases between them. The CDR3 spans 16 residues. As DNA, the CDR3 is TGCGCCAGCACCGATATACACACAGGTTACACCGGGGAGCTGTTTTTT. Its translation is CASTDIHTGYTGELFF.

The chain uses TRBV7-9 and TRBJ1-1; 9 bases are a match to TRBD1. V gave up 5 bases and J gave up 6 bases; unmatched junction bases: 10. The germline CDR1 and CDR2 sequences are SEHNR and FQNEAQ (reference sequence). The CDR3 is 15 residues long. CDR3 nucleotides: TGTGCCAGCAGCCGAACTACAGGGGGCGGGGCTGAAGCTTTCTTT. This gives the protein CASSRTTGGGAEAFF.

The V call is TRBV2, the J call TRBJ2-2, with 7 bases that match TRBD1. Trimming cost V 6 bases and J 4 bases; bases outside gene matches: 5. CDR1 is SNHLY and CDR2 is FYNNEI in the germline V gene. There are 14 residues in the CDR3. CDR3 residues: CASRQTGSTGELFF. The CDR3 DNA reads TGTGCCAGCAGGCAGACAGGGAGCACCGGGGAGCTGTTTTTT.

The V call is TRBV12-3 or TRBV12-4, the J call TRBJ1-5; D not certain. The V and J ends lost 6 bases and 6 bases respectively, with 15 bases between them. There are 14 residues in the CDR3. CDR3 loop: CASRAPEDGQPQHF. The CDR3 coding sequence is TGTGCCAGCAGGGCCCCTGAGGATGGTCAGCCCCAGCATTTT.

The chain carries TRBV4-3 and TRBJ2-5; 9 positions agree with TRBD2. CDR1 and CDR2 from the germline V gene are LGHNA and YSLEER. With V trimmed by 4 bases and J by 4 bases, 7 bases remained unmatched. The CDR3 contains 15 residues. The CDR3 DNA sequence: TGCGCCAGCAGCCGATTAGCGGGGGCCCGAGAGACCCAGTACTTC. This encodes CASSRLAGARETQYF.

The chain is built from TRBV7-9 and TRBJ2-1; 8 positions agree with TRBD2. The germline CDR1 and CDR2 sequences are SEHNR and FQNEAQ (reference sequence). The CDR3 is 15 amino acids. V was pared by 2 bases and J by 4 bases, with 4 bases of the junction left unmatched. The CDR3 protein is CASSLILAEYNEQFF. For the CDR3, the DNA is TGTGCCAGCAGCTTAATACTAGCGGAATACAATGAGCAGTTCTTC.

This clonotype was seen repeatedly, ten times or more. V is TRBV4-1 and J is TRBJ2-3; weak D call: TRBD2 (5 bases). Germline V lookup: CDR1 MGHRA, CDR2 YSYEKL. Trimming took off 0 bases at V and 5 bases at J, with 12 bases between the two ends. This CDR3 has 15 amino acids. The DNA of the CDR3 is TGCGCCAGCAGCCAAGATCAAGCGGCGGTAGATACGCAGTATTTT. As protein: CASSQDQAAVDTQYF.

In its sample, this clonotype was seen many times. The chain recombines TRBV6-4 with TRBJ2-2; 7 positions match TRBD1. V gave up 4 bases and J gave up 4 bases; unmatched junction bases: 0. Germline V gene lookup returns CDR1 MRHNA and CDR2 SNTAGT. CDR3 length equals 13 residues. CDR3 coding DNA: TGTGCCAGCAGTGGGACAGGCACCGGGGAGCTGTTTTTT. Translated, it gives CASSGTGTGELFF.